This T cell receptor (beta chain) was profiled in a study of T cell responses to AZD1222 COVID-19 vaccine. Clones were sequenced by immunoSEQ multiplex PCR, and TCRdb holds only the in-frame ones, with some missing. The sample holds tens of thousands of clones; roughly 90% are singletons and the top ten take over 40%. This CDR3 is built from 14 residues. V was trimmed by 4 bases and J by 3 bases, leaving 12 bases between them. Germline assignment: CDR1 MNHEY and CDR2 SMNVEV (reference sequence). The TCR sequence derives from an adult in good health. The chain combines TRBV27 with TRBJ1-1; D might be TRBD1 (6 bases). This specimen consisted of peripheral blood, obtained on day 0 of AZD1222 vaccination. CDR3 region: CASSSQGRYTEAFF. In DNA form, the CDR3 reads TGTGCCAGCAGTTCACAGGGTCGCTACACTGAAGCTTTCTTT.